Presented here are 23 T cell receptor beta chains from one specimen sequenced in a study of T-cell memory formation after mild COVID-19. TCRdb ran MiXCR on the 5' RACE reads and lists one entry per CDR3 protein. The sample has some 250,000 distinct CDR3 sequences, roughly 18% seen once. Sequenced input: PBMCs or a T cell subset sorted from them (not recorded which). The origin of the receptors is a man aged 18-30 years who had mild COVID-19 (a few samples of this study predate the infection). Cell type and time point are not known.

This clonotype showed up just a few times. The CDR3 DNA sequence: TGTGCCAGCAGCTTATGGGGGGTTGTCTCCTACAATGAGCAGTTCTTC. Its translation: CASSLWGVVSYNEQFF. The rearrangement joins TRBV7-9 to TRBJ2-1, with TRBD2 as a possible D gene (6 bases). V lost 2 bases and J lost 0, with 11 bases in between. This CDR3 has 16 residues. CDR1 is SEHNR and CDR2 is FQNEAQ in the germline V gene (reference sequence).

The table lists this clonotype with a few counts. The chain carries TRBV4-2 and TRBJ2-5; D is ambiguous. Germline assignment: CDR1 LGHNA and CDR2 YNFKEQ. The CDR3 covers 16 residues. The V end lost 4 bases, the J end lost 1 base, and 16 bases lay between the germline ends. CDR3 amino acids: CASSRWPLVSQETQYF. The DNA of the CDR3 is TGTGCCAGCAGCCGATGGCCTCTAGTAAGCCAAGAGACCCAGTACTTC.

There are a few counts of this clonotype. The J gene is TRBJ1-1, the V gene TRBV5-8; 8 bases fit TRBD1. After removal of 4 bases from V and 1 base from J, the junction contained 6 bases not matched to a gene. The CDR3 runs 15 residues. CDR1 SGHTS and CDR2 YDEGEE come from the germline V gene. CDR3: CASSLTQGANTEAFF. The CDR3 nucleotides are TGTGCCAGCAGCCTTACGCAGGGGGCGAACACTGAAGCTTTCTTT.

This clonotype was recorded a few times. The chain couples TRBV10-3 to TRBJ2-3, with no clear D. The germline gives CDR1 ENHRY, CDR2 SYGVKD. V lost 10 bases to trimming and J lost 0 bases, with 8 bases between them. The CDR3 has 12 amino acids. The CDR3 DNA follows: TGTGCCACCCAAGGAAGCACAGATACGCAGTATTTT. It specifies CATQGSTDTQYF.

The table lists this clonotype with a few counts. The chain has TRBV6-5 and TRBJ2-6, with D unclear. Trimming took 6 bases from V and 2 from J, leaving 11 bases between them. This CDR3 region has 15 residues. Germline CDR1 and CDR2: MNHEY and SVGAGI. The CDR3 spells CASRFGGTGANVLTF. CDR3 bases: TGTGCCAGCAGGTTCGGCGGCACTGGGGCCAACGTCCTGACTTTC.

The CDR3 here is CATSRVGLTYGYTF. For the CDR3, the DNA is TGTGCCACCAGCAGGGTGGGACTCACCTATGGCTACACCTTC. V gene TRBV15 combines with J gene TRBJ1-2, with D tentatively TRBD1 (5 bases). V was shortened by 3 bases and J by 4 bases, with 12 bases between the two germline ends. The CDR3 loop spans 14 amino acids. The germline gives CDR1 LNHNV, CDR2 YYDKDF (reference sequence).

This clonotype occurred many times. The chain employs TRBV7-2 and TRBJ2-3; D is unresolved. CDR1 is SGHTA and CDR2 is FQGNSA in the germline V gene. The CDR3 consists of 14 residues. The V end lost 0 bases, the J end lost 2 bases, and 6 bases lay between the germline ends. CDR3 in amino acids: CASSLAPHTDTQYF. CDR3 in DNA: TGTGCCAGCAGCTTAGCACCGCACACAGATACGCAGTATTTT.

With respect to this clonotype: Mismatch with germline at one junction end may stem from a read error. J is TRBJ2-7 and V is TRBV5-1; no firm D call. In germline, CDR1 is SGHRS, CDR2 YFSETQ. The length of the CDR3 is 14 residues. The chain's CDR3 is CASCFGSSSYEQYF. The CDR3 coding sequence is TGCGCCAGCTGCTTCGGTTCCTCCTCCTACGAGCAGTACTTC.

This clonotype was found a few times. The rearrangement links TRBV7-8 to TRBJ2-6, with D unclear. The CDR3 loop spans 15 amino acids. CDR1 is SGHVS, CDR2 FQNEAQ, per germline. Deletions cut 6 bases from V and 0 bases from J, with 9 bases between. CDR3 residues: CASRIGNSGANVLTF. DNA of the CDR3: TGTGCCAGCAGGATAGGAAACTCTGGGGCCAACGTCCTGACTTTC.

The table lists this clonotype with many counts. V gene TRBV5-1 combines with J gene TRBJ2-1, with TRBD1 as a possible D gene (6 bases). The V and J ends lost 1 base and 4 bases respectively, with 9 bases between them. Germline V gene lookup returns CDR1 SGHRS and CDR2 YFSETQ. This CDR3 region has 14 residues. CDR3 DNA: TGCGCCAGCAGCTTGCTAGGACAGTACAATGAGCAGTTCTTC. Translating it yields CASSLLGQYNEQFF.

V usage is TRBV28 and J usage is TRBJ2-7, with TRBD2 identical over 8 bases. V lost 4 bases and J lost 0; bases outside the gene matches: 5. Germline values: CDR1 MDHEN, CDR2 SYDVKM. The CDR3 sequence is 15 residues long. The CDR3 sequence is CASSSFGGASYEQYV. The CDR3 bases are TGTGCCAGCAGTTCCTTCGGGGGGGCCTCCTACGAGCAGTACGTC.

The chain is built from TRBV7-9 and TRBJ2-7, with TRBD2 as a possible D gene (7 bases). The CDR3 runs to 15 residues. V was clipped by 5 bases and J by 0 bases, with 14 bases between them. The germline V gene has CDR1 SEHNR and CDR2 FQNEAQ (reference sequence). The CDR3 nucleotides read TGTGCCAGCAGCCCGATTGGGGGGGCCTCCTACGAGCAGTACGTC. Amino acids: CASSPIGGASYEQYV.

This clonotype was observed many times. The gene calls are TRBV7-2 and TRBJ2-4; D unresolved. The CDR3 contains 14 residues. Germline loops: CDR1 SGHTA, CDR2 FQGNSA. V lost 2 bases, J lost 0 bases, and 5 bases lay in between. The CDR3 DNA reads TGTGCCAGCAGCTTACTACTAGCCAAAAACATTCAGTACTTC. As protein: CASSLLLAKNIQYF.

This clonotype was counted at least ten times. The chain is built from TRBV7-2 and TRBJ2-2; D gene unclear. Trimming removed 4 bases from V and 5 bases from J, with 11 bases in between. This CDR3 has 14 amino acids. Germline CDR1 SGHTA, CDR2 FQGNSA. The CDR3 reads CASSSGYRTGELFF. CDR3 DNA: TGTGCCAGCAGCTCAGGTTATCGGACCGGGGAGCTGTTTTTT.

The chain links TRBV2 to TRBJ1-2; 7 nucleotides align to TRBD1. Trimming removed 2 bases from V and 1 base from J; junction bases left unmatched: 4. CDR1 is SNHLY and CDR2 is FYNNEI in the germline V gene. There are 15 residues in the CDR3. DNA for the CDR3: TGTGCCAGCAGTGAACCCGCAGGGGGTAACTATGGCTACACCTTC. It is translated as CASSEPAGGNYGYTF. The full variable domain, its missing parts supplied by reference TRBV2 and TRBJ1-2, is EPEVTQTPSHQVTQMGQEVILRCVPISNHLYFYWYRQILGQKVEFLVSFYNNEISEKSEIFDDQFSVERPDGSNFTLKIRSTKLEDSAMYFCASSEPAGGNYGYTFGSGTRLTVV.

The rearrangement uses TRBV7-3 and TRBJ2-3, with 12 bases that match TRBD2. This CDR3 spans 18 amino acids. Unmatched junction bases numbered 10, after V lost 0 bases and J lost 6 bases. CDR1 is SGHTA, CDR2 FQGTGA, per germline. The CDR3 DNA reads TGTGCCAGCAGCTTAACACCGACTAGCGGGGGAAGGTTGGATACGCAGTATTTT. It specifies CASSLTPTSGGRLDTQYF.

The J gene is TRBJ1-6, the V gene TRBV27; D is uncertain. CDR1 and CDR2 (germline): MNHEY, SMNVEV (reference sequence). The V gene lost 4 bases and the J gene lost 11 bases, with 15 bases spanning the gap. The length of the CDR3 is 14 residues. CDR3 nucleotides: TGTGCCAGCAGTTCGGGTAGGGAAATAGCACCCCTCCACTTT. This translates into CASSSGREIAPLHF.

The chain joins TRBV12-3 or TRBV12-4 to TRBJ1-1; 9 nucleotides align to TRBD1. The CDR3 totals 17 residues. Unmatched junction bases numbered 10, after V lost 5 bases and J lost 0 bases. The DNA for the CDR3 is TGTGCCAGCAGTCGAGTACCTACAGGGGGCCTGAACACTGAAGCTTTCTTT. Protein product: CASSRVPTGGLNTEAFF.

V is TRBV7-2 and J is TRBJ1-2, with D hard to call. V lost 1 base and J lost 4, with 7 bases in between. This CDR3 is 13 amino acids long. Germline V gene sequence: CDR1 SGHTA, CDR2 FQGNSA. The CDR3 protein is CASSLEGTYGYTF. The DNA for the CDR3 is TGTGCCAGCAGCTTAGAGGGCACCTATGGCTACACCTTC.

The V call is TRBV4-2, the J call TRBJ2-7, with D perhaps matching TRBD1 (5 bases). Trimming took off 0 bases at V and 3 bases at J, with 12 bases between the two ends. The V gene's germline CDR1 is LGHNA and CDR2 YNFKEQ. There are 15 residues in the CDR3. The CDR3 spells CASSQETLGLYEQYF. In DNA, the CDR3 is TGTGCCAGCAGCCAAGAAACCCTGGGGCTCTACGAGCAGTACTTC.

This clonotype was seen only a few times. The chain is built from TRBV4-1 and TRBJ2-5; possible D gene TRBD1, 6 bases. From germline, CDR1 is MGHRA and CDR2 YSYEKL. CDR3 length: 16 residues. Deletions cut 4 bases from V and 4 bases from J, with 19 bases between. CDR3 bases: TGCGCCAGCAGCCTCACATCAGGGGTTCGGGGAGAGACCCAGTACTTC. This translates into CASSLTSGVRGETQYF.

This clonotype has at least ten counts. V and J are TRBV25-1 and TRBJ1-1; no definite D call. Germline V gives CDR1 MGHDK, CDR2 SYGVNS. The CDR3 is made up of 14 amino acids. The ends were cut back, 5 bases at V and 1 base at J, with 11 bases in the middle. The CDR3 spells CASSPRTGNTEAFF. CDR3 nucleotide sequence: TGTGCCAGCAGTCCTCGGACTGGGAACACTGAAGCTTTCTTT.

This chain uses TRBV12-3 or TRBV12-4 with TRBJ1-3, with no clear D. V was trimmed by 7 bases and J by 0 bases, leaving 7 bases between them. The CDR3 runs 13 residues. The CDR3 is CASILFSGNTIYF. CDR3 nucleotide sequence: TGTGCCAGCATTCTTTTCTCTGGAAACACCATATATTTT.